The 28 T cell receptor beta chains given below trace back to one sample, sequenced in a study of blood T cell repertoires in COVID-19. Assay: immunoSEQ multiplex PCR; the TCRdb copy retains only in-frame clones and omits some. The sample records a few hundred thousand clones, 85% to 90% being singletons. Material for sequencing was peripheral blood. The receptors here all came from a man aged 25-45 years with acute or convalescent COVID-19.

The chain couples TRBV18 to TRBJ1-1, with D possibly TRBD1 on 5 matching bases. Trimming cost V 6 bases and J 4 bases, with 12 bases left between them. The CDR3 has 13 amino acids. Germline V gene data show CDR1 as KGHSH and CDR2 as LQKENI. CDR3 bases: TGTGCCAGCTCGTCTACAGGAACCACTGAAGCTTTCTTT. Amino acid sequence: CASSSTGTTEAFF.

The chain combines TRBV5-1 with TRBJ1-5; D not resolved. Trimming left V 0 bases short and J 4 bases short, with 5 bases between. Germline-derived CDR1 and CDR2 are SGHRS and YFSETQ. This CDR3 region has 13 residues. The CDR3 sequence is CASSLALNQPQHF. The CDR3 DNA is TGCGCCAGCAGCTTGGCCCTTAATCAGCCCCAGCATTTT.

In DNA form, the CDR3 reads TGTGCCAGCAGTCTTTTTACAGGGACGGGATATGGCTACACCTTC. This gives the protein CASSLFTGTGYGYTF. The chain has TRBV28 and TRBJ1-2; possible D gene TRBD1, 6 bases. The CDR3 is 15 amino acids. The germline V gene encodes CDR1 MDHEN and CDR2 SYDVKM. With 5 bases removed from V and 5 bases from J, the gap between germline ends came to 18 bases.

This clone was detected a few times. CDR3 sequence reads: CASSLIANTEAFF. CDR3 in DNA: TGTGCCAGCAGCTTAATAGCTAACACTGAAGCTTTCTTT. V usage is TRBV7-3 and J usage is TRBJ1-1; D is unclear. The germline V gene has CDR1 SGHTA and CDR2 FQGTGA. V was trimmed by 1 base and J by 2 bases, leaving 5 bases between them. The CDR3 sequence is 13 residues long. Full variable domain (missing parts from reference TRBV7-3 and TRBJ1-1): GAGVSQTPSNKVTEKGKYVELRCDPISGHTALYWYRQSLGQGPEFLIYFQGTGAADDSGLPNDRFFAVRPEGSVSTLKIQRTERGDSAVYLCASSLIANTEAFFGQGTRLTVV.

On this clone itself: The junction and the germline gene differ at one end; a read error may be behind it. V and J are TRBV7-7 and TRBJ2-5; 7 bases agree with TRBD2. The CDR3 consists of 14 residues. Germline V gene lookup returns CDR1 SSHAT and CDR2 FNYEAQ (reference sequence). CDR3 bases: TGTGCTAGCAGCCTACGGGGGGTTCGAGAGACCCAGTACTTC. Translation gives CASSLRGVRETQYF.

This CDR3 reads CASSLKGGHGEKLFF. The CDR3 DNA reads as TGTGCCAGTAGTCTTAAAGGGGGCCACGGTGAAAAACTGTTTTTT. The chain joins TRBV19 to TRBJ1-4, with 7 bases that match TRBD1. The CDR3 consists of 15 residues. Germline CDR1 LNHDA, CDR2 SQIVND (reference sequence). Trimming cost V 5 bases and J 7 bases; bases outside gene matches: 10.

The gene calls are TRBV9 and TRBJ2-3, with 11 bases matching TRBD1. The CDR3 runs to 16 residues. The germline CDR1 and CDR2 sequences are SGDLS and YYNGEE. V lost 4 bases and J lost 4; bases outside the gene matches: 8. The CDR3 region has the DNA TGTGCCAGCAGCCCCTTCATGGGACAGGGGGCAGATACGCAGTATTTT. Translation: CASSPFMGQGADTQYF.

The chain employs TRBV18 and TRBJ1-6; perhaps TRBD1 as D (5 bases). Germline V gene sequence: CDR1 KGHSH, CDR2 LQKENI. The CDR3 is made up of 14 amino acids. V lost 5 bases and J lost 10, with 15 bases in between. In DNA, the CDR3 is TGTGCCAGCTCAGCCCAGGGAGGATGGTCACCCCTCCACTTT. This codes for CASSAQGGWSPLHF.

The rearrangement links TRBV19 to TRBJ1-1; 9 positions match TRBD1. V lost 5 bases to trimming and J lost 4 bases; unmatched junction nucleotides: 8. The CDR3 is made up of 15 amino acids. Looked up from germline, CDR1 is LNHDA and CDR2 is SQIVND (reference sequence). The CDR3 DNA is TGTGCCAGTAGTTTTCGACAGGGGGAGAGCACTGAAGCTTTCTTT. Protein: CASSFRQGESTEAFF.

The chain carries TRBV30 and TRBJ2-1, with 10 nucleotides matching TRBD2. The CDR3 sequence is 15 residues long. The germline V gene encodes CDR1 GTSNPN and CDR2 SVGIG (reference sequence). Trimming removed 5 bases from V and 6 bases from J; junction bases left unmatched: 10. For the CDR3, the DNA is TGTGCCTGGGGGGCACGGTCTAGCGGGGGCAATGAGCAGTTCTTC. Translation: CAWGARSSGGNEQFF. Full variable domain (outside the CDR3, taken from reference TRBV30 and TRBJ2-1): SQTIHQWPATLVQPVGSPLSLECTVEGTSNPNLYWYRQAAGRGLQLLFYSVGIGQISSEVPQNLSASRPQDRQFILSSKKLLLSDSGFYLCAWGARSSGGNEQFFGPGTRLTVL.

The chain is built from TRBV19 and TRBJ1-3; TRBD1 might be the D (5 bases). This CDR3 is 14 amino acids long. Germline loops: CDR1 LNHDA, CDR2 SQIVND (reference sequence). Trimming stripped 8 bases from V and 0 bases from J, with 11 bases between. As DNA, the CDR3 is TGTGCCAGTTCCCCCAGGGTCTCTGGAAACACCATATATTTT. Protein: CASSPRVSGNTIYF.

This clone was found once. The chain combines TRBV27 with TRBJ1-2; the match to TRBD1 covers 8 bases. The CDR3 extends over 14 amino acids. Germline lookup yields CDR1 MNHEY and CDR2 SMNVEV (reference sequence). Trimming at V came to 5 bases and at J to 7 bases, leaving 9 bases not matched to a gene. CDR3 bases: TGTGCCAGCAGTCTCGACAGGGGAGATGGTGGCTACACCTTC. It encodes CASSLDRGDGGYTF.

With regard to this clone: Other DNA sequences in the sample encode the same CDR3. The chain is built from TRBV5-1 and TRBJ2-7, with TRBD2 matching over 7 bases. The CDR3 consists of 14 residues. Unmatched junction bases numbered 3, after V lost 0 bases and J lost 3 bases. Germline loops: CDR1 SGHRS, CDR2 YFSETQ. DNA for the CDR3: TGCGCCAGCAGCTTGGGTGCGGGGGACTACGAGCAGTACTTC. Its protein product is CASSLGAGDYEQYF.

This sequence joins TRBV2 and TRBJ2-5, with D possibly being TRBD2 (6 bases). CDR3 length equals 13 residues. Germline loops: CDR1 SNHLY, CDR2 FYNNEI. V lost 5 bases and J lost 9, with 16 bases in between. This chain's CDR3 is CASSIRLAGSQYF. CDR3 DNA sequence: TGTGCCAGCAGTATACGACTGGCGGGATCCCAGTACTTC.

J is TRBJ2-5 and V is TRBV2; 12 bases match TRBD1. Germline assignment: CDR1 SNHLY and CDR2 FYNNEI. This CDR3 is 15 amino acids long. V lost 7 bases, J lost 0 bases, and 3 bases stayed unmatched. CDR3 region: CASTRDRGHQETQYF. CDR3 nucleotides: TGTGCCAGCACCAGGGACAGGGGGCACCAAGAGACCCAGTACTTC.

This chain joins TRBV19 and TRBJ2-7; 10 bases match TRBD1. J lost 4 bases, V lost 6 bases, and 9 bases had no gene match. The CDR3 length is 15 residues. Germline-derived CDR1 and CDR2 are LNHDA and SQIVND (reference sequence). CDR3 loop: CASRNTGTGVYEQYF. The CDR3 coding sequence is TGTGCCAGTAGGAACACAGGGACAGGGGTTTACGAGCAGTACTTC.

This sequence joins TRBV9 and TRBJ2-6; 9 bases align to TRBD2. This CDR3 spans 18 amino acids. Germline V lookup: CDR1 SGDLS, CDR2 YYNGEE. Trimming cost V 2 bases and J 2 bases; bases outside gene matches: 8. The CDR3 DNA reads TGTGCCAGCAGCGTCTATAGCGGGAGAATTGCTGGGGCCAACGTCCTGACTTTC. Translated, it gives CASSVYSGRIAGANVLTF.

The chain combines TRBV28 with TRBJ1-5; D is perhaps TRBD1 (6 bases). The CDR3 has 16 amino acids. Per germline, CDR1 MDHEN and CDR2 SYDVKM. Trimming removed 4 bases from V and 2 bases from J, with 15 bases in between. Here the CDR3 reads CASSWNRAGGNQPQHF. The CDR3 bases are TGTGCCAGCAGTTGGAACAGGGCAGGAGGCAATCAGCCCCAGCATTTT.

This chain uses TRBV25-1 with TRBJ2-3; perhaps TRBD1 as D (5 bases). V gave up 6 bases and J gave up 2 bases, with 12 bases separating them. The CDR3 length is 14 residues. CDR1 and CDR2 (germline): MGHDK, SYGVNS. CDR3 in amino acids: CASSNDRPTDTQYF. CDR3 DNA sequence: TGTGCCAGCAGCAACGACAGACCCACAGATACGCAGTATTTT.

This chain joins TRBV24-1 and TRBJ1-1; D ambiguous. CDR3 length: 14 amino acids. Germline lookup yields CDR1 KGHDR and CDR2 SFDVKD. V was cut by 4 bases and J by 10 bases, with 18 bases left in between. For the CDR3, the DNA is TGTGCCACCAGTGACTGGACTTCAGCTCGCGGAGCTTTCTTT. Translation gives CATSDWTSARGAFF.

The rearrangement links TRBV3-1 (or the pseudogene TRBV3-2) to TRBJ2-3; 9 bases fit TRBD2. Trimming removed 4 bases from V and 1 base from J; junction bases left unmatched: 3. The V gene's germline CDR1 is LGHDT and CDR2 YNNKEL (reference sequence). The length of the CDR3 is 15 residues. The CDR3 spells CASSRLAGGTDTQYF. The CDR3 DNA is TGTGCCAGCAGCCGATTAGCGGGAGGCACAGATACGCAGTATTTT.

The CDR3 loop is CASSVQSGNGYTF. The CDR3 DNA reads TGCGCCAGCAGCGTGCAATCGGGAAATGGCTACACCTTC. V usage is TRBV5-1 and J usage is TRBJ1-2, with D hard to call. Per germline, CDR1 SGHRS and CDR2 YFSETQ. CDR3 size: 13 residues. V was shortened by 4 bases and J by 6 bases, with 13 bases between the two germline ends.

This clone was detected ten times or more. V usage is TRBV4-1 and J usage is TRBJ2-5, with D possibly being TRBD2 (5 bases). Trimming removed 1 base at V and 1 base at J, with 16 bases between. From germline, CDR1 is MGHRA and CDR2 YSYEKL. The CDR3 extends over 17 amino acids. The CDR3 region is CASSQAGLARTQETQYF. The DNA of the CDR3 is TGCGCCAGCAGCCAAGCTGGTTTAGCGCGAACCCAAGAGACCCAGTACTTC.

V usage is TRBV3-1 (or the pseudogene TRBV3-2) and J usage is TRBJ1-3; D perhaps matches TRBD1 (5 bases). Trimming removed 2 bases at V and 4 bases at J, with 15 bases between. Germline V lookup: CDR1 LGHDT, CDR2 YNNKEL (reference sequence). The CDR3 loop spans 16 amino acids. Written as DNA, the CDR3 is TGTGCCAGCAGCCAACAAGACAGAAGGACAGGAAACACCATATATTTT. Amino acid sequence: CASSQQDRRTGNTIYF.

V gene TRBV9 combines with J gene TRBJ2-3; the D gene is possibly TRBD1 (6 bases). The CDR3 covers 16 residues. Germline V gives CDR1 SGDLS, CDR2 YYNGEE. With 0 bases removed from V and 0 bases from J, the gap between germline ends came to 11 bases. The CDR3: CASSVAVGASTDTQYF. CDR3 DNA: TGTGCCAGCAGCGTAGCTGTGGGGGCAAGCACAGATACGCAGTATTTT.

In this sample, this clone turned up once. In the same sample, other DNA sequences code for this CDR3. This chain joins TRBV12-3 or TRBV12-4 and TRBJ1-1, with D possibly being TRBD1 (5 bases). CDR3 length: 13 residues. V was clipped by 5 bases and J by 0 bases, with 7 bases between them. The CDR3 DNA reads TGTGCCAGCAGTCTCAGGGTGAACACTGAAGCTTTCTTT. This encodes CASSLRVNTEAFF.

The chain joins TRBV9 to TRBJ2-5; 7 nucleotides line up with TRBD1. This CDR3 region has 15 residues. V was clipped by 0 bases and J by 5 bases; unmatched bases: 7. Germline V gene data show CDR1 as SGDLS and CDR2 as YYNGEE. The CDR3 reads CASSVDPGGDETQYF. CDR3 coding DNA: TGTGCCAGCAGCGTAGATCCAGGGGGTGACGAGACCCAGTACTTC.

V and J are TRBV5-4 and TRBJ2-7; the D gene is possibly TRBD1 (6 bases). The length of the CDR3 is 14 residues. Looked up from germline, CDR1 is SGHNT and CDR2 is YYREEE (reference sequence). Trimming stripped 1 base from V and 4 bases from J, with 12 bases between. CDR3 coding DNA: TGTGCCAGCAGCTTGAAAACAGGGACATACGAGCAGTACTTC. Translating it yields CASSLKTGTYEQYF.